These 29 T cell receptor beta chains came from one sample sequenced in a study of spatial heterogeneity in lung cancer. Time point given: sample taken at primary tumor resection. Whole RNA obtained from tumor, nontumor lung or frozen PBMC underwent sequencing without sorting. TCRdb redid the calling of the 5' RACE reads with MiXCR, one entry per CDR3 protein. The sample includes approximately 44,000 distinct CDR3 sequences, 12% of them seen just once. The material was PBMCs, obtained at surgery. These receptors were collected from a female donor with early-stage non-small cell lung cancer.

This sequence joins TRBV6-5 and TRBJ2-3; D may be TRBD2 (6 bases). The V end was cut by 6 bases, the J end by 0 bases, with 25 bases between. The germline CDR1 and CDR2 sequences are MNHEY and SVGAGI. CDR3 length equals 19 residues. The CDR3 loop reads CASRRATRTTTYSTDTQYF. Here the CDR3 DNA reads TGTGCCAGCAGGCGGGCCACCAGGACTACCACCTATAGCACAGATACGCAGTATTTT.

This clonotype was observed many times. V gene TRBV6-5 combines with J gene TRBJ2-3; possibly TRBD1 for D (6 bases). The CDR3 has 18 residues. Between the trimmed V and J ends, which lost 2 bases and 0 bases, there was a span of 18 bases. Per germline, CDR1 MNHEY and CDR2 SVGAGI. This CDR3 reads CASSYSRQGPTSTDTQYF. The CDR3 region has the DNA TGTGCCAGCAGTTACAGTCGGCAGGGGCCCACTAGCACAGATACGCAGTATTTT.

The genes are TRBV11-3 and TRBJ1-1; D is unclear. This CDR3 has 13 residues. In germline, CDR1 is SGHNT, CDR2 YENEEA. V lost 5 bases and J lost 3, with 10 bases in between. CDR3 amino acids: CASSTDGYTEAFF. Written as DNA, the CDR3 is TGTGCCAGCAGCACGGACGGGTACACTGAAGCTTTCTTT.

The J gene is TRBJ2-5, the V gene TRBV7-2, with 7 bases aligning to TRBD2. The V gene's germline CDR1 is SGHTA and CDR2 FQGNSA. V shed 3 bases and J 4 bases; nucleotides not matched to a gene: 2. This CDR3 comprises 13 residues. The CDR3 sequence is CASSFSGGETQYF. The CDR3 region has the DNA TGTGCCAGCAGCTTTTCGGGGGGAGAGACCCAGTACTTC.

This clonotype was seen at least ten times. The CDR3 here is CASSPEGHTDEQFF. In DNA, the CDR3 is TGTGCCAGCAGCCCCGAGGGTCACACCGATGAGCAGTTCTTC. The chain combines TRBV6-5 with TRBJ2-1; maybe TRBD2 (5 bases). V lost 6 bases to trimming and J lost 8 bases, with 17 bases between them. CDR3 size: 14 residues. Germline V gene sequence: CDR1 MNHEY, CDR2 SVGAGI.

This clonotype occurred many times. This chain connects TRBV5-1 to TRBJ1-1; 7 bases line up with TRBD1. Losses at the gene ends were 0 bases for V and 7 bases for J; bases not matched to a gene: 3. The CDR3 has 13 amino acids. Per the germline V gene, CDR1 is SGHRS and CDR2 is YFSETQ. CDR3 amino acids: CASSLAAGGEAFF. The CDR3 nucleotides are TGCGCCAGCAGCTTGGCTGCAGGGGGTGAAGCTTTCTTT.

This clonotype is medium-sized by share. This chain connects TRBV29-1 to TRBJ2-2, with 7 nucleotides matching TRBD1. V lost 3 bases to trimming and J lost 7 bases; unmatched junction nucleotides: 11. The CDR3 totals 15 residues. Germline V lookup: CDR1 SQVTM, CDR2 ANQGSEA. The CDR3 DNA follows: TGCAGCGTTGACAAGGCCGACAGGGATAGCGGGGAGCTGTTTTTT. This encodes CSVDKADRDSGELFF.

This clonotype came up many times. The rearrangement uses TRBV28 and TRBJ2-4; perhaps D is TRBD1 or TRBD2 (6 bases each). The germline V and J ends were trimmed by 6 bases and 0 bases, with 15 bases remaining between them. Germline V CDR1 and CDR2: MDHEN, SYDVKM. The CDR3 consists of 16 residues. The CDR3 sequence: CASRMGGALAKNIQYF. Written as DNA, the CDR3 is TGTGCCAGCAGGATGGGGGGCGCGCTAGCCAAAAACATTCAGTACTTC.

V usage is TRBV28 and J usage is TRBJ2-7; TRBD1 agrees at 9 bases. Per germline, CDR1 MDHEN and CDR2 SYDVKM. CDR3 length equals 16 residues. The trim removed 4 bases at V and 4 bases at J, leaving 11 bases unmatched. This CDR3 reads CASSSPRDRGGYEQYF. CDR3 in DNA: TGTGCCAGCAGTTCTCCCCGCGACAGGGGGGGATACGAGCAGTACTTC.

This clonotype was found a few times. CDR3 region: CATSTSLAANTDTQYF. The DNA of the CDR3 is TGTGCCACCAGCACCTCTCTAGCGGCAAACACAGATACGCAGTATTTT. The J gene is TRBJ2-3, the V gene TRBV15; 7 nucleotides match TRBD2. Germline CDR1 is LNHNV and CDR2 is YYDKDF (reference sequence). This CDR3 region has 16 residues. J was trimmed by 2 bases and V by 4 bases; bases with no gene match: 9.

J is TRBJ1-5 and V is TRBV20-1, with TRBD1 identical over 7 bases. The CDR3 has 13 amino acids. With 5 bases clipped from V and 3 bases from J, the junction kept 4 bases outside the gene matches. CDR1 DFQATT and CDR2 SNEGSKA come from the germline V gene (reference sequence). In DNA form, the CDR3 reads TGCAGTGCTGCTGGACAGGACAATCAGCCCCAGCATTTT. As protein: CSAAGQDNQPQHF.

The rearrangement links TRBV12-3 or TRBV12-4 to TRBJ1-4; the D is unclear. Trimming removed 6 bases at V and 5 bases at J, with 4 bases between. This CDR3 has 11 amino acids. CDR3 amino acids: CASSPNEKLFF. CDR3 DNA: TGTGCCAGCAGCCCCAATGAAAAACTGTTTTTT.

This sequence joins TRBV3-1 and TRBJ1-1; 9 bases agree with TRBD1. Germline V CDR1 and CDR2: LGHDT, YNNKEL (reference sequence). Trimming took 6 bases from V and 5 from J; bases not matched to a gene: 7. The CDR3 totals 14 residues. DNA for the CDR3: TGTGCCAGCAGTCTACAGGGGGCTGCGACTGAAGCTTTCTTT. Residues: CASSLQGAATEAFF. The whole variable domain, remainder taken from reference TRBV3-1 and TRBJ1-1, is DTAVSQTPKYLVTQMGNDKSIKCEQNLGHDTMYWYKQDSKKFLKIMFSYNNKELIINETVPNRFSPKSPDKAHLNLHINSLELGDSAVYFCASSLQGAATEAFFGQGTRLTVV.

There are many counts of this clonotype. The chain carries TRBV7-8 and TRBJ1-4; D is uncertain. The CDR3 runs 16 residues. Germline V gene lookup returns CDR1 SGHVS and CDR2 FQNEAQ. V lost 5 bases and J lost 2, with 15 bases in between. CDR3: CASSPQLRTTNEKLFF. CDR3 bases: TGTGCCAGCAGCCCTCAGCTACGGACCACTAATGAAAAACTGTTTTTT.

The V and J genes are TRBV10-3 and TRBJ1-1; tentatively, D is TRBD1 (6 bases). Trimming shortened V by 3 bases and J by 6 bases, and 17 bases separated the two germline ends. From germline, CDR1 is ENHRY and CDR2 SYGVKD. This CDR3 has 15 residues. The CDR3 DNA reads as TGTGCCATCAGTGACCCCGCAGGGGCGGGGGCTGAAGCTTTCTTT. Translated: CAISDPAGAGAEAFF.

This clonotype was recorded at least ten times. The chain employs TRBV9 and TRBJ2-3; 9 bases line up with TRBD2. The trim removed 0 bases at V and 1 base at J, leaving 3 bases unmatched. The CDR3 is 16 amino acids. The germline V gene has CDR1 SGDLS and CDR2 YYNGEE. CDR3 bases: TGTGCCAGCAGCGTAGATAGCGGGGGACGCACAGATACGCAGTATTTT. Its protein is CASSVDSGGRTDTQYF. Drawing the rest from reference TRBV9 and TRBJ2-3, the complete variable domain is DSGVTQTPKHLITATGQRVTLRCSPRSGDLSVYWYQQSLDQGLQFLIQYYNGEERAKGNILERFSAQQFPDLHSELNLSSLELGDSALYFCASSVDSGGRTDTQYFGPGTRLTVL.

The rearrangement links TRBV7-2 to TRBJ2-3; 10 bases line up with TRBD1. The CDR3 sequence is 14 residues long. Germline V gene data show CDR1 as SGHTA and CDR2 as FQGNSA. Trimming took 5 bases from V and 8 from J; bases not matched to a gene: 7. The CDR3 is CASSPDRGLGTQYF. CDR3 nucleotide sequence: TGTGCCAGCAGCCCAGACAGGGGGCTAGGTACGCAGTATTTT. The entire variable domain, with the rest obtained from reference TRBV7-2 and TRBJ2-3, is as follows: GAGVSQSPSNKVTEKGKDVELRCDPISGHTALYWYRQSLGQGLEFLIYFQGNSAPDKSGLPSDRFSAERTGGSVSTLTIQRTQQEDSAVYLCASSPDRGLGTQYFGPGTRLTVL.

In regard to this clonotype: One junction end disagrees with the germline gene, perhaps due to a read error. This chain uses TRBV7-6 with TRBJ2-1, with D uncertain. Germline CDR1 SGHVS, CDR2 FNYEAQ. The CDR3 runs to 15 residues. As DNA, the CDR3 is TGTGTCAGCAGCCAAATCCTGGGATCGTACAATGAGCAGTTCTTC. Translating it yields CVSSQILGSYNEQFF.

This clonotype was counted many times. V usage is TRBV18 and J usage is TRBJ1-1; D is undetermined. Trimming removed 10 bases at V and 2 bases at J, with 11 bases between. Per germline, CDR1 KGHSH and CDR2 LQKENI. The CDR3 spans 12 residues. The CDR3: CATSLSNTEAFF. Written as DNA, the CDR3 is TGTGCCACTTCCCTTTCTAACACTGAAGCTTTCTTT.

This clonotype was detected only a few times. The chain combines TRBV6-5 with TRBJ1-3; the D gene is possibly TRBD1 (5 bases). Germline V gene lookup returns CDR1 MNHEY and CDR2 SVGAGI. Trimming removed 5 bases from V and 0 bases from J, with 17 bases in between. This CDR3 contains 17 residues. As DNA, the CDR3 is TGTGCCAGCAGTCACCCCATGGGACCGAGCTCTGGAAACACCATATATTTT. Translated, it gives CASSHPMGPSSGNTIYF.

V gene TRBV5-1 combines with J gene TRBJ2-2; D uncertain. V lost 7 bases and J lost 1, with 8 bases in between. The CDR3 is made up of 13 amino acids. The germline CDR1 and CDR2 sequences are SGHRS and YFSETQ. CDR3 region: CASSSGNTGELFF. DNA of the CDR3: TGCGCCAGCTCTTCTGGGAACACCGGGGAGCTGTTTTTT.

This clonotype was recorded a few times. The gene calls are TRBV7-3 and TRBJ2-5; D tentatively reads TRBD1 or TRBD2 (5 bases each). Germline V gives CDR1 SGHTA, CDR2 FQGTGA. This CDR3 region has 13 residues. Between the trimmed V and J ends, which lost 5 bases and 5 bases, there was a span of 12 bases. The CDR3 region is CASSRGPSETQYF. The CDR3 DNA follows: TGTGCCAGCAGCCGGGGACCTTCGGAGACCCAGTACTTC.

This chain connects TRBV6-5 to TRBJ2-7, with TRBD2 matching over 10 bases. The CDR3 has 14 residues. J lost 7 bases, V lost 6 bases, and 9 bases had no gene match. CDR1 and CDR2 from the germline V gene are MNHEY and SVGAGI. CDR3 nucleotides: TGTGCCAGCAGAAGTAGCGGGGGGCACCGAGAGCAGTACTTC. Translated, it gives CASRSSGGHREQYF.

This clonotype has a count of ten or more. The V gene is TRBV29-1, the J gene TRBJ2-1, with D uncertain. CDR1 and CDR2 from the germline V gene are SQVTM and ANQGSEA. The CDR3 is made up of 15 amino acids. V was trimmed by 1 base and J by 0 bases, leaving 10 bases between them. CDR3 nucleotide sequence: TGCAGCGTTGAAGGGGCTGCGAGCTCCTACAATGAGCAGTTCTTC. It is translated as CSVEGAASSYNEQFF.

The sample holds a few counts of this clonotype. The chain joins TRBV4-3 to TRBJ1-2; the D is unclear. Germline-derived CDR1 and CDR2 are LGHNA and YSLEER. Deletions cut 0 bases from V and 6 bases from J, with 8 bases between. This CDR3 is 13 amino acids long. CDR3 sequence reads: CASSQDRLNGYTF. The CDR3 coding sequence is TGCGCCAGCAGCCAAGATAGACTGAATGGCTACACCTTC.

This clonotype showed up just a few times. This chain links TRBV7-6 with TRBJ2-3; 7 bases align to TRBD1. The CDR3 covers 14 residues. CDR1 SGHVS and CDR2 FNYEAQ come from the germline V gene. V lost 5 bases, J lost 1 base, and 3 bases stayed unmatched. The CDR3, as DNA: TGTGCCAGCAGCCAAACAGGGGGCACAGATACGCAGTATTTT. Translating it yields CASSQTGGTDTQYF.

This chain uses TRBV18 with TRBJ2-7; D is unclear. The length of the CDR3 is 12 residues. Per the germline V gene, CDR1 is KGHSH and CDR2 is LQKENI. Trimming took off 3 bases at V and 5 bases at J, with 8 bases between the two ends. The CDR3 loop is CASSPTNNEQYF. CDR3 sequence (DNA): TGTGCCAGCTCACCTACGAATAACGAGCAGTACTTC.

This clonotype was seen a few times. The CDR3 coding sequence is TGTGCCAGCTCACCCCTCTCAGGGGCCAACGTCCTGACTTTC. Translation gives CASSPLSGANVLTF. The rearrangement joins TRBV18 to TRBJ2-6; D is unclear. The V gene's germline CDR1 is KGHSH and CDR2 LQKENI. This CDR3 is built from 14 residues. The germline V and J ends were trimmed by 3 bases and 4 bases, with 7 bases remaining between them. Full variable domain (outside the CDR3, taken from reference TRBV18 and TRBJ2-6): NAGVMQNPRHLVRRRGQEARLRCSPMKGHSHVYWYRQLPEEGLKFMVYLQKENIIDESGMPKERFSAEFPKEGPSILRIQQVVRGDSAAYFCASSPLSGANVLTFGAGSRLTVL.

Many counts were recorded for this clonotype. This chain connects TRBV20-1 to TRBJ2-5, with TRBD2 matching 11 bases. Per germline, CDR1 DFQATT and CDR2 SNEGSKA (reference sequence). V shed 6 bases, J shed 5 bases, and the junction held 11 bases outside the gene matches. The CDR3 totals 15 residues. The CDR3 bases are TGCAGTGCCCAGCTAGCGGGGGGATCGCCGGAGACCCAGTACTTC. Translating it yields CSAQLAGGSPETQYF.